Listed here are 12 T cell receptor beta chains from one sample, sequenced in a study of a mutant IDH1 vaccine in newly diagnosed glioma. Their antigen targets remain unknown. Assay: immunoSEQ multiplex PCR; the TCRdb copy retains only in-frame clones and omits some. The sample has tens of thousands of clones, roughly 79% seen once. Time point meaning: week 35, safety follow-up. A 20-mer mutant IDH1 peptide at 300 ug was injected subcutaneously with topical imiquimod. Material: PBMCs, obtained from a glioma patient whose treatment included an IDH1 peptide vaccine. The receptors were sampled from a man aged 35 to 55 with glioma.

CDR3 coding DNA: TGTGCCATCAGTCAGGACAGTGGGCAGCCCCAGCATTTT. Encoded protein: CAISQDSGQPQHF. This chain links TRBV10-3 with TRBJ1-5; D might be TRBD1 (6 bases). This CDR3 spans 13 amino acids. Germline V gene data show CDR1 as ENHRY and CDR2 as SYGVKD. V shed 5 bases and J shed 7 bases, with 12 bases lying between them.

This clone was seen a handful of times. The chain combines TRBV7-2 with TRBJ1-1; the D is unclear. The CDR3 consists of 15 residues. Trimming pared 4 bases from V and 1 base from J, leaving 13 bases between. Germline CDR1 reads SGHTA; CDR2 reads FQGNSA. The CDR3 reads CASSSRRTPNTEAFF. In nucleotides, the CDR3 is TGTGCCAGCAGCTCACGACGGACCCCGAACACTGAAGCTTTCTTT.

The chain joins TRBV30 to TRBJ1-2; 7 bases fit TRBD1. Per the germline V gene, CDR1 is GTSNPN and CDR2 is SVGIG (reference sequence). The CDR3 totals 13 residues. V shed 2 bases, J shed 8 bases, and the junction held 8 bases outside the gene matches. The CDR3 DNA sequence: TGTGCCTGGAGTCGGACAGGTCTTCAGGGCTACACCTTC. Its translation: CAWSRTGLQGYTF. The full variable domain, with the rest looked up from reference TRBV30 and TRBJ1-2, is SQTIHQWPATLVQPVGSPLSLECTVEGTSNPNLYWYRQAAGRGLQLLFYSVGIGQISSEVPQNLSASRPQDRQFILSSKKLLLSDSGFYLCAWSRTGLQGYTFGSGTRLTVV.

The CDR3 reads CAISGLAGGLSSYNEQFF. CDR3 nucleotides: TGTGCCATCAGCGGACTAGCGGGGGGACTAAGCTCCTACAATGAGCAGTTCTTC. V usage is TRBV10-3 and J usage is TRBJ2-1; 14 positions agree with TRBD2. Trimming at V came to 6 bases and at J to 0 bases, leaving 7 bases not matched to a gene. CDR3 length: 18 residues. Germline CDR1 ENHRY, CDR2 SYGVKD.

The chain links TRBV7-9 to TRBJ2-3, with 9 bases identical to TRBD2. Germline CDR1 is SEHNR and CDR2 is FQNEAQ (reference sequence). J gave up 2 bases and V 4 bases, and 10 bases lay outside the gene matches. The CDR3 runs to 17 residues. The CDR3 loop reads CASSSGALAGFTDTQYF. Written as DNA, the CDR3 is TGTGCCAGCAGCTCGGGTGCGCTAGCGGGGTTCACAGATACGCAGTATTTT. Complete variable domain (other parts from reference TRBV7-9 and TRBJ2-3): DTGVSQNPRHKITKRGQNVTFRCDPISEHNRLYWYRQTLGQGPEFLTYFQNEAQLEKSRLLSDRFSAERPKGSFSTLEIQRTEQGDSAMYLCASSSGALAGFTDTQYFGPGTRLTVL.

This clone was seen once. The chain is built from TRBV4-1 and TRBJ1-4, with 9 nucleotides matching TRBD1. The V and J ends lost 1 base and 5 bases, in that order; junction bases with no gene match: 2. The V gene's germline CDR1 is MGHRA and CDR2 YSYEKL. The CDR3 has 15 amino acids. CDR3: CASSQVGTGNEKLFF. The CDR3 DNA reads TGCGCCAGCAGCCAAGTCGGGACAGGGAATGAAAAACTGTTTTTT.

The rearrangement links TRBV18 to TRBJ1-2, with D unresolved. The CDR3 extends over 13 amino acids. Germline-derived CDR1 and CDR2 are KGHSH and LQKENI. V lost 2 bases and J lost 8, with 12 bases in between. This chain's CDR3 is CASSPGSAYGYTF. The CDR3 bases are TGTGCCAGCTCACCAGGCAGCGCCTACGGCTACACCTTC. Filled out from reference TRBV18 and TRBJ1-2, the complete variable domain reads NAGVMQNPRHLVRRRGQEARLRCSPMKGHSHVYWYRQLPEEGLKFMVYLQKENIIDESGMPKERFSAEFPKEGPSILRIQQVVRGDSAAYFCASSPGSAYGYTFGSGTRLTVV.

The chain carries TRBV7-2 and TRBJ1-1; the D is unclear. Germline loops: CDR1 SGHTA, CDR2 FQGNSA. Trimming removed 2 bases from V and 5 bases from J, with 12 bases in between. The CDR3 covers 14 residues. The DNA of the CDR3 is TGTGCCAGCAGCTTATCGGGCAGGTTAACTGAAGCTTTCTTT. Its translation is CASSLSGRLTEAFF.

V and J are TRBV9 and TRBJ2-2, with 15 bases fitting TRBD2. The CDR3 covers 16 residues. Per the germline V gene, CDR1 is SGDLS and CDR2 is YYNGEE. The V gene end was trimmed by 3 bases and the J gene end by 6 bases; junction bases not matched to a gene: 3. For the CDR3, the DNA is TGTGCCAGCAGCGAAGGACTAGCGGGAGGGGCCGGGGAGCTGTTTTTT. The encoded protein is CASSEGLAGGAGELFF.

This clone was observed a few times. This chain joins TRBV5-4 and TRBJ2-7, with D tentatively TRBD1 (5 bases). CDR3 length: 14 amino acids. Germline CDR1 is SGHNT and CDR2 is YYREEE (reference sequence). The germline V and J ends were trimmed by 0 bases and 3 bases, with 10 bases remaining between them. The CDR3 spells CASSLEAGNYEQYF. The CDR3 DNA follows: TGTGCCAGCAGCTTGGAGGCAGGGAACTACGAGCAGTACTTC.

This clone has only one observation. This rearrangement joins TRBV30 to TRBJ2-7, with no clear D. This CDR3 contains 12 residues. Germline V gives CDR1 GTSNPN, CDR2 SVGIG (reference sequence). V lost 0 bases to trimming and J lost 4 bases, with 7 bases between them. The CDR3: CAWSVLGYEQYF. The CDR3 nucleotides read TGTGCCTGGAGTGTACTGGGGTACGAGCAGTACTTC.

In this sample, this clone turned up a few times. The rearrangement uses TRBV7-5 and TRBJ1-1. TRBV7-5 is a pseudogene segment. This CDR3 region has 16 residues. CDR3 protein: CARSLEVWGKNTEAFF. The DNA of the CDR3 is TGTGCCAGAAGCTTAGAGGTGTGGGGGAAGAACACTGAAGCTTTCTTT.